This is a list of T cell receptor beta chains from one sample in a study of T cell responses to AZD1222 COVID-19 vaccine. Generated by immunoSEQ multiplex PCR, the TCRdb table keeps only in-frame clones and is missing some. The sample lists under 200,000 clones; about 91% were seen once. The sequences come from peripheral blood, collected on day 0 of AZD1222 vaccination. Receptors were obtained from an adult in good health. CDR3s include the opening cysteine and the closing phenylalanine or tryptophan. A D gene is named only where the DNA matches it firmly. Rows may omit the clone size; those that give it use once, few, many or a size class.

V	J	D	size	DNA	CDR3
TRBV5-4	TRBJ2-3	-	few	TGTGCCAGCAGCTGGGGGACCAGGGGCGATACGCAGTATTTT	CASSWGTRGDTQYF
TRBV5-5	TRBJ1-1	-	-	TGTGCCAGCAGCTCCGGCGGGGGAATGAACACTGAAGCTTTCTTT	CASSSGGGMNTEAFF
TRBV7-2	TRBJ2-7	TRBD2	-	TGTGCCAGCAGCTTAGGACTAGCGGGTAACTACGAGCAGTACTTC	CASSLGLAGNYEQYF
TRBV19	TRBJ2-2	TRBD1	-	TGTGCCAGTAGTAAGCAGGGGGCGAACACCGGGGAGCTGTTTTTT	CASSKQGANTGELFF
TRBV7-9	TRBJ2-1	-	-	TGTGCCAGCATGGTTTTTGAGGGAGCAATTGAGCAGTTCTTC	CASMVFEGAIEQFF
TRBV19	TRBJ2-3	TRBD2	few	TGTGCCAGTAGTCCGGGGGGTAGCACAGATACGCAGTATTTT	CASSPGGSTDTQYF
TRBV19	TRBJ1-4	TRBD1	-	TGTGCCAGTAACTATCAGGGGGCATCTAATGAAAAACTGTTTTTT	CASNYQGASNEKLFF
TRBV6-5	TRBJ2-5	-	few	TGTGCCAGCAGTCAAACTCAGGGTGCGGGAGAGACCCAGTACTTC	CASSQTQGAGETQYF
TRBV27	TRBJ2-1	TRBD2	once	TGTGCCAGCAGTCCGATAGCGGGGGGGTTGTACAATGAGCAGTTCTTC	CASSPIAGGLYNEQFF
TRBV5-6	TRBJ2-7	TRBD1	-	TGTGCCAGCAGCCAAGGACAGGGTTCGAGGCAGTACTTC	CASSQGQGSRQYF
TRBV5-4	TRBJ2-3	-	-	TGTGCCAGCAGCTTGGGGCCGGACCCCACAGATACGCAGTATTTT	CASSLGPDPTDTQYF
TRBV28	TRBJ2-7	-	-	TGTGCCAGCAGTCGCCTGGACTACACGAGCGAGCAGTACTTC	CASSRLDYTSEQYF
TRBV5-4	TRBJ2-2	TRBD2	-	TGTGCCAGCAGCCGGGGGCGGGGGGCCACCGGGGAGCTGTTTTTT	CASSRGRGATGELFF
TRBV19	TRBJ2-7	-	-	TGTGCCAGTAGTAAGGTCTCCTCCTACGAGCAGTACTTC	CASSKVSSYEQYF
TRBV6-4	TRBJ1-1	-	-	TGTGCCAGCAGTGAAGAGGGAAACACTGAAGCTTTCTTT	CASSEEGNTEAFF
TRBV7-9	TRBJ2-5	TRBD2	-	TGTGCCAGCAGCCGGACTAGCGGGGGACAAGAGACCCAGTACTTC	CASSRTSGGQETQYF
TRBV19	TRBJ1-1	TRBD1	-	TGTGCCAGTAGTATGGGCAGGGGGCGACTTGAAGCTTTCTTT	CASSMGRGRLEAFF
TRBV10-2	TRBJ1-1	-	-	TGCGCCAGCAGTGAGGGGAACACTGAAGCTTTCTTT	CASSEGNTEAFF
TRBV3-1/TRBV3-2	TRBJ2-7	TRBD1	-	TGTGCCAGCAGCCCCGGGACAGGGGTTTACGAGCAGTACTTC	CASSPGTGVYEQYF
TRBV5-1	TRBJ1-3	-	once	TGCGCCAGCAGCTTGGAGGTGAGCTCTGGAAACACCATATATTTT	CASSLEVSSGNTIYF
TRBV9	TRBJ1-3	-	-	TGTGCCAGCAGCGTGGCGGTCGGCGACACCATATATTTT	CASSVAVGDTIYF
TRBV10-2	TRBJ1-6	TRBD1	-	TGCGCCAGCAGGTTTGGGACAGATAATTCACCCCTCCACTTT	CASRFGTDNSPLHF
TRBV5-6	TRBJ2-7	-	-	TGTGCCAGCAGCCGCCGACCCTACGAGCAGTACTTC	CASSRRPYEQYF
TRBV2	TRBJ2-2	TRBD2	-	TGTGCCAGCAACCTTTTGGGGGGGGATACCGGGGAGCTGTTTTTT	CASNLLGGDTGELFF
TRBV10-1	TRBJ1-2	-	once	TGCGCCAGCAGTGAGTCCGGGTCATATGGCTACACCTTC	CASSESGSYGYTF
TRBV28	TRBJ2-1	TRBD2	once	TGTGCCAGCAGTTTACCCGGACTAGCGGGAGGGGAGAGGGTGCAGTTCTTC	CASSLPGLAGGERVQFF
TRBV10-3	TRBJ1-1	TRBD1	-	TGTGCCATCAGAACAGGGGTTGAAGCTTTCTTT	CAIRTGVEAFF
TRBV19	TRBJ1-1	-	once	TGTGCCAGTAGTATAGATCTATGGCGGGCCGCAGCTTTCTTT	CASSIDLWRAAAFF
TRBV3-1/TRBV3-2	TRBJ2-7	-	once	TGTGCCAGCAGCCAAGGAGGTGAGAAGGCGGGCTACGAGCAGTACTTC	CASSQGGEKAGYEQYF
TRBV5-3	TRBJ1-1	TRBD1	-	TGTGCCAGAAGCCTCACAGGGGAGGGGTACACTGAAGCTTTCTTT	CARSLTGEGYTEAFF
TRBV6-1	TRBJ1-1	-	-	TGTGCCAGCAGTGATTCAGGCCGGCGGACTGAAGCTTTCTTT	CASSDSGRRTEAFF
TRBV28	TRBJ2-2	-	-	TGTGCCAGCAGTTTACCCCCCCCATTTAGGGGGAAAAGGAACACCGGGGAGCTGTTTTTT	CASSLPPPFRGKRNTGELFF
TRBV10-3	TRBJ2-7	-	-	TGTGCCATCAGTGGGTTCGTCGGGCTGATTTACGAGCAGTACTTC	CAISGFVGLIYEQYF
TRBV6-5	TRBJ2-2	-	-	TGTGCCAGCAGTTACTCCGGGCCCTCTAACACCGGGGAGCTGTTTTTT	CASSYSGPSNTGELFF
TRBV15	TRBJ2-6	-	-	TGTGCCACCGGCCCCAAAGGGTCTGGGGCCAACGTCCTGACTTTC	CATGPKGSGANVLTF
TRBV5-1	TRBJ2-1	-	-	TGCGCCAGCAGCCCTAGGACGCGGAATGAGCAGTTCTTC	CASSPRTRNEQFF
TRBV14	TRBJ2-1	TRBD1	-	TGTGCCAGCAGCCAAGCAACAGGGGGCTGGGATGAGCAGTTCTTC	CASSQATGGWDEQFF
TRBV5-6	TRBJ2-7	-	-	TGTGCCAGCAGCTCGATTTTCCTCCAGGCCCACGAGCAGTACTTC	CASSSIFLQAHEQYF
TRBV19	TRBJ1-2	TRBD1	-	TGTGCCAGTAGGCCCGACAGGGTCTATGGCTACACCTTC	CASRPDRVYGYTF
TRBV2	TRBJ2-5	TRBD1	-	TGTGCCAGCGCCAAGACAGGGAATCGGGAGACCCAGTACTTC	CASAKTGNRETQYF
TRBV11-3	TRBJ1-2	-	-	TGTGCCAGCAGCTTAGGGAAGACCCCGATCTCTAACTATGGCTACACCTTC	CASSLGKTPISNYGYTF
TRBV10-2	TRBJ2-1	-	-	TGCGCCAGCAGTACCCCTGTACACTACAATGAGCAGTTCTTC	CASSTPVHYNEQFF
TRBV5-4	TRBJ2-3	TRBD2	-	TGTGCCAGCAGCAAGGGAGGTAGCGGGGGCCTCACTCATACGCAGTATTTT	CASSKGGSGGLTHTQYF
TRBV6-5	TRBJ1-1	-	-	TGTGCCAGCAGCGGGGATGACCTTGAAGCTTTCTTT	CASSGDDLEAFF
TRBV28	TRBJ1-1	-	-	TGTGCCAGCAGTTATTTACCCTTGATTCCGATGAACACTGAAGCTTTCTTT	CASSYLPLIPMNTEAFF
TRBV19	TRBJ1-3	-	once	TGTGCCAGTAGTATAGAAGTAGGTCCTTCTGGAAACACCATATATTTT	CASSIEVGPSGNTIYF
TRBV7-7	TRBJ1-4	-	few	TGTGCTAGCAGCTTAGCATTGGGGGGAGAACTGTTTTTT	CASSLALGGELFF
TRBV6-2/TRBV6-3	TRBJ2-2	TRBD2	-	TGTGCCAGCAGTGGGAGGACTAGCGGAAACACCGGGGAGCTGTTTTTT	CASSGRTSGNTGELFF
TRBV10-3	TRBJ1-6	TRBD1	-	TGTGCCATCAGTGAGACAGGGGAGTCACCCCTCCACTTT	CAISETGESPLHF
TRBV28	TRBJ2-6	-	-	TGTGCCAGCAGAAGTGGCGGGGGCACTGGGGCCAACGTCCTGACTTTC	CASRSGGGTGANVLTF
TRBV2	TRBJ2-1	-	few	TGTGCCAGCAATGGCTACAATGAGCAGTTCTTC	CASNGYNEQFF
TRBV6-5	TRBJ2-6	TRBD1	-	TGTGCCAGCGTCCGACAGGGACCTGGGGCCAACGTCCTGACTTTC	CASVRQGPGANVLTF
TRBV9	TRBJ2-2	-	-	TGTGCCAGCAGCGAGCCCACCCACAGCCGAAACACCGGGGAGCTGTTTTTT	CASSEPTHSRNTGELFF
TRBV6-2/TRBV6-3	TRBJ2-7	-	-	TGTGCCAGCAGCCCACTTTGGGAGCAGTACTTC	CASSPLWEQYF
TRBV9	TRBJ1-6	-	-	TGTGCCAGCAGCCCTAGCCACAGGGAGGATTCACCCCTCCACTTT	CASSPSHREDSPLHF
TRBV11-3	TRBJ2-1	-	-	TGTGCCAGCAGCCTTTTGGGGGGGGCCTCCTACAATGAGCAGTTCTTC	CASSLLGGASYNEQFF
TRBV27	TRBJ2-2	TRBD2	once	TGTGCCAGCAGTGAACAACTAGCGTCCACCGGGGAGCTGTTTTTT	CASSEQLASTGELFF
TRBV27	TRBJ2-7	TRBD2	-	TGTGCCAGCAGGACTAGCGGGGGCCACTACGAGCAGTACTTC	CASRTSGGHYEQYF